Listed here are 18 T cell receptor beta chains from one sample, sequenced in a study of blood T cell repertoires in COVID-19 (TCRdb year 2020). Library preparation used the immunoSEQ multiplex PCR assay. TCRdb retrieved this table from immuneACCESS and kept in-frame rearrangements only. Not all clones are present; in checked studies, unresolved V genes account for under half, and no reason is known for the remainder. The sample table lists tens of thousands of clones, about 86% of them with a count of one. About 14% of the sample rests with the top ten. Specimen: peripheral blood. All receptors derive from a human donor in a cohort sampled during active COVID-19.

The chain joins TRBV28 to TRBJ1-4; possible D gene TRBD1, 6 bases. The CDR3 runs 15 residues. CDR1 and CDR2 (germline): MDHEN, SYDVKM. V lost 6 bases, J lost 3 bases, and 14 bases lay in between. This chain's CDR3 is CASSQGGGANEKLFF. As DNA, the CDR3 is TGTGCCAGCAGCCAAGGGGGGGGAGCTAATGAAAAACTGTTTTTT.

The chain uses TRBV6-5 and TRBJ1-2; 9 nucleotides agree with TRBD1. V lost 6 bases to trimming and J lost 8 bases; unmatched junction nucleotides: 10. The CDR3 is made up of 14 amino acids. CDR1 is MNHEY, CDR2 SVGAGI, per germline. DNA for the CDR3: TGTGCCAGCAGCTCCCCGGGACAGGGCACGGGCTACACCTTC. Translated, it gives CASSSPGQGTGYTF.

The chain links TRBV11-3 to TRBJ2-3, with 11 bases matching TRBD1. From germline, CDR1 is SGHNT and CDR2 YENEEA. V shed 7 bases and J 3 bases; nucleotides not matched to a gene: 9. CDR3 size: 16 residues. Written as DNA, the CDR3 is TGTGCCAGCATCCAGGAGGGGGACAGGGGGACAGATACGCAGTATTTT. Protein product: CASIQEGDRGTDTQYF.

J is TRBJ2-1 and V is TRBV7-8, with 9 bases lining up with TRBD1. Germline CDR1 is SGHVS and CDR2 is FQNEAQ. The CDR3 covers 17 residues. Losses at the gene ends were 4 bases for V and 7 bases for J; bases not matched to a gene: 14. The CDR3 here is CASSSPNSGQGSNEQFF. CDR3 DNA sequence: TGTGCCAGCAGCTCGCCTAACTCGGGACAGGGTTCGAATGAGCAGTTCTTC.

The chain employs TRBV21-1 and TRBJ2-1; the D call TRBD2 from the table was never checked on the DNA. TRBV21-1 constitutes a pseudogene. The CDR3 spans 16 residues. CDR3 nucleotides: TGTGCCAGCAGCAAATTCCCCAGCGGGAGAGCCGATGAGCAGTTCTTC. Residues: CASSKFPSGRADEQFF.

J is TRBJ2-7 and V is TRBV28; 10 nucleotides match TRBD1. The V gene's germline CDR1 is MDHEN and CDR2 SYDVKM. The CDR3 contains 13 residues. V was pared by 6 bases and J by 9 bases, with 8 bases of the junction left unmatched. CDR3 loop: CASSLIGTGVQYF. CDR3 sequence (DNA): TGTGCCAGCAGCCTAATAGGGACAGGGGTGCAGTACTTC.

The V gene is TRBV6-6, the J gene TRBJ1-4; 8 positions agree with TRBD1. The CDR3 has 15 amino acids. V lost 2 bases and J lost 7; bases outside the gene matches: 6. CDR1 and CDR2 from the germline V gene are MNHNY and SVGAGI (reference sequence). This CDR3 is CASSYGTGVSEKLFF. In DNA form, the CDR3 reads TGTGCCAGCAGTTACGGGACAGGTGTCAGTGAAAAACTGTTTTTT.

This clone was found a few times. In DNA, the CDR3 is TGCGCCAGCAGCTCCACTCGACAGGGAGACTACGAGCAGTACTTC. Amino acids: CASSSTRQGDYEQYF. This rearrangement joins TRBV5-1 to TRBJ2-7; 7 bases fit TRBD1. The CDR3 is 15 amino acids. The junction had 9 bases not matched to a gene; V was cut back by 3 bases and J by 3 bases. The V gene's germline CDR1 is SGHRS and CDR2 YFSETQ.

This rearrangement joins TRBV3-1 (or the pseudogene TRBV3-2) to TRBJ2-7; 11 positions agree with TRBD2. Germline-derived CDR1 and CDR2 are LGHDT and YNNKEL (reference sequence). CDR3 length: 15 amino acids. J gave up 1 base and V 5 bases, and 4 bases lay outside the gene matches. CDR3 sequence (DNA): TGTGCCAGCAGCTTCACTAGCGGGAGTTCCTACGAGCAGTACTTC. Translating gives CASSFTSGSSYEQYF.

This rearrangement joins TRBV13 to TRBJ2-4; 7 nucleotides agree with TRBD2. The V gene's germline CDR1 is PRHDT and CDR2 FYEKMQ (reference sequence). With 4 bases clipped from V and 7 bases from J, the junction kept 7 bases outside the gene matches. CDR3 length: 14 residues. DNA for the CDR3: TGTGCCAGCAGCTCATTCGGGGGGAGGAACATTCAGTACTTC. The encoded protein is CASSSFGGRNIQYF. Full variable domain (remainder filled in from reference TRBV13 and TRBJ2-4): AAGVIQSPRHLIKEKRETATLKCYPIPRHDTVYWYQQGPGQDPQFLISFYEKMQSDKGSIPDRFSAQQFSDYHSELNMSSLELGDSALYFCASSSFGGRNIQYFGAGTRLSVL.

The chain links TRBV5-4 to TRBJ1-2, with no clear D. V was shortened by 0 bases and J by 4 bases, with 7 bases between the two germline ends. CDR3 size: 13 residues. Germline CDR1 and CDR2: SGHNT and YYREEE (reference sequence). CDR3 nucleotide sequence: TGTGCCAGCAGCTTGGGAGTGATCTATGGCTACACCTTC. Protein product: CASSLGVIYGYTF.

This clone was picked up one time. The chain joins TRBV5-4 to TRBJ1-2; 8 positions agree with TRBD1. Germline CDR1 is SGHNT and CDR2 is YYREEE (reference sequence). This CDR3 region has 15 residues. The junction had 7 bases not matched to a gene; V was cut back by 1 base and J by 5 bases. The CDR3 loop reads CASSLNRGESYGYTF. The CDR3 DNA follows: TGTGCCAGCAGCTTGAACAGGGGGGAATCTTATGGCTACACCTTC.

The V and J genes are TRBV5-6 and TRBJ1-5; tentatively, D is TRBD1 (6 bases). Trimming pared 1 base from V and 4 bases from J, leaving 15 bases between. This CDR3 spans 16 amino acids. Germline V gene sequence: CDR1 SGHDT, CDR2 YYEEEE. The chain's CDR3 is CASSLYSGTRNQPQHF. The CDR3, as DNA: TGTGCCAGCAGCTTGTACTCCGGGACAAGGAATCAGCCCCAGCATTTT.

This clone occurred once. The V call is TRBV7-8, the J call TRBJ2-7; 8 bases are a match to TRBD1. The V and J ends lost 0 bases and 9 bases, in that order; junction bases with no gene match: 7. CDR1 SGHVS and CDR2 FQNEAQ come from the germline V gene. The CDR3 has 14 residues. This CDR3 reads CASSLAAQTGAQYF. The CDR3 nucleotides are TGTGCCAGCAGCTTAGCGGCCCAGACAGGGGCGCAGTACTTC. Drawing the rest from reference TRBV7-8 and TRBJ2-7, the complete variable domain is GAGVSQSPRYKVAKRGQDVALRCDPISGHVSLFWYQQALGQGPEFLTYFQNEAQLDKSGLPSDRFFAERPEGSVSTLKIQRTQQEDSAVYLCASSLAAQTGAQYFGPGTRLTVT.

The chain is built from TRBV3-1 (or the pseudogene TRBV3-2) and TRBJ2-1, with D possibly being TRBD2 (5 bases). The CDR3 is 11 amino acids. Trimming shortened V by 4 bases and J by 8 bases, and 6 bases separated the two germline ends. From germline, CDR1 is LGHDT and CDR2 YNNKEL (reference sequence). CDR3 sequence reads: CASSRTYEQFF. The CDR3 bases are TGTGCCAGCAGCCGGACTTATGAGCAGTTCTTC.

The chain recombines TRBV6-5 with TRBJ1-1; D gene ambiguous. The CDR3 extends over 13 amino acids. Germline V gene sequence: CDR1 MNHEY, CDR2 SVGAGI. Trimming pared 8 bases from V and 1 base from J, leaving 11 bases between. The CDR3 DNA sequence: TGTGCCAGCCGCATCACCGGGAACACTGAAGCTTTCTTT. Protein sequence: CASRITGNTEAFF.

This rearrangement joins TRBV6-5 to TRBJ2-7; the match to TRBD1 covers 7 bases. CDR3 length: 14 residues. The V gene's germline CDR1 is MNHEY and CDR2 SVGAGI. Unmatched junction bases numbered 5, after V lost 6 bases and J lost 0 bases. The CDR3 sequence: CASSRDSSSYEQYF. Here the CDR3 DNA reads TGTGCCAGCAGCCGGGACAGTAGCTCCTACGAGCAGTACTTC.

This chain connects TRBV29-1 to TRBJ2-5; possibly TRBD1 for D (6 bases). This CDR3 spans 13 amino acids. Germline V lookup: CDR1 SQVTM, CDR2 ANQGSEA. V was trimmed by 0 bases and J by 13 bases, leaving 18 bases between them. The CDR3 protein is CSVEEVLGAAVYF. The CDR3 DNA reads TGCAGCGTTGAAGAAGTGCTGGGGGCGGCCGTGTACTTC.